This T cell receptor beta chain was documented in a study of cytomegalovirus exposure and HLA in healthy donors. Germline V CDR1 and CDR2: KGHSH, LQKENI. V lost 3 bases and J lost 4, with 10 bases in between. There are 14 residues in the CDR3. With respect to this clone: Its cognate antigen is unknown.

Study-level findings and limits: 87-base-pair reads could not separate some V segments, including TRBV6-2 and TRBV6-3.

Both 60 Vbeta primers and 13 Jbeta primers went into the PCR. Sequencing used immunoSEQ multiplex PCR; TCRdb keeps in-frame clones, though not all of them. The sample contains 99,000 or so clones, 60% to 80% of which appear only once. This TCR came from a man aged 60 to 69 in good health and CMV-seropositive. V usage is TRBV18 and J usage is TRBJ1-3; no firm D call. The sequencing input was PBMCs. CDR3 protein: CASSPLDGGNTIYF. The CDR3 DNA follows: TGTGCCAGCTCACCCTTAGACGGGGGAAACACCATATATTTT.